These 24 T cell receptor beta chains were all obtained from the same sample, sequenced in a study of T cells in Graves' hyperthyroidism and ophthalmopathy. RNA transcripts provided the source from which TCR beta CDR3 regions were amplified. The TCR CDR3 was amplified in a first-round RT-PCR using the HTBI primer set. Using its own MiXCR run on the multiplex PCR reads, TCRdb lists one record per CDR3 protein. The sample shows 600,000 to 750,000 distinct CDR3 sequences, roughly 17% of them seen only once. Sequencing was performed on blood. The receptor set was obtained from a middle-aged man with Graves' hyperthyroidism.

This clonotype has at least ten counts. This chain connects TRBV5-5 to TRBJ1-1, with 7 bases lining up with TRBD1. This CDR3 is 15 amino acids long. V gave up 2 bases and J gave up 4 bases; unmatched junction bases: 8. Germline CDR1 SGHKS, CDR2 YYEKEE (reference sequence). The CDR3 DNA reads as TGTGCCAGCAGCTTTCGCCGACAGGGAAGCACTGAAGCTTTCTTT. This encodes CASSFRRQGSTEAFF. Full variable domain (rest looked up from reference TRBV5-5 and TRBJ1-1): DAGVTQSPTHLIKTRGQQVTLRCSPISGHKSVSWYQQVLGQGPQFIFQYYEKEERGRGNFPDRFSARQFPNYSSELNVNALLLGDSALYLCASSFRRQGSTEAFFGQGTRLTVV.

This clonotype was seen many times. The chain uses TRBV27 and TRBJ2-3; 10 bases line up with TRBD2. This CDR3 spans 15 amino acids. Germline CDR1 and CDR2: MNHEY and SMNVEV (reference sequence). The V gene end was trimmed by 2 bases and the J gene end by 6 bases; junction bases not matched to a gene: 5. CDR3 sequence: CASSLVGTSEDTQYF. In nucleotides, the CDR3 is TGTGCCAGCAGTTTAGTGGGGACTAGCGAGGATACGCAGTATTTT.

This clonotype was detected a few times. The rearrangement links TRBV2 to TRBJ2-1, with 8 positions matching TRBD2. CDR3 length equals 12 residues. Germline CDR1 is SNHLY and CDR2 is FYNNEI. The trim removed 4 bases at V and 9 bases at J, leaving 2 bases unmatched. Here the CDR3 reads CASSVGGAEQFF. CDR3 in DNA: TGTGCCAGCAGTGTCGGGGGGGCTGAGCAGTTCTTC.

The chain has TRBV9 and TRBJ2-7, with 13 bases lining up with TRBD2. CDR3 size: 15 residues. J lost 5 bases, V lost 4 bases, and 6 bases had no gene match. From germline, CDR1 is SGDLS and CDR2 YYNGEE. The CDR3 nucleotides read TGTGCCAGCAGCTCACGGACTAGCGGGAGCAACGAGCAGTACTTC. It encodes CASSSRTSGSNEQYF.

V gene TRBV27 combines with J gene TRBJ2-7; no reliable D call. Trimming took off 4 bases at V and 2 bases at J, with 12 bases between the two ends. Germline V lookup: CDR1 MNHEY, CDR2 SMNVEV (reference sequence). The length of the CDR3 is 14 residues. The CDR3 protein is CASSYGDQAYEQYF. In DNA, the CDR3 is TGTGCCAGCAGTTATGGGGATCAGGCCTACGAGCAGTACTTC.

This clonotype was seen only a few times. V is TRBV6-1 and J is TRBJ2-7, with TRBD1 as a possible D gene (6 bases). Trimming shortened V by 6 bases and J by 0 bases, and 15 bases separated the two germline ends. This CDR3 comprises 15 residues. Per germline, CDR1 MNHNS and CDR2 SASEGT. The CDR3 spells CASSLSTGNSYEQYF. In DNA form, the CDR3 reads TGTGCCAGCAGCCTCTCGACAGGAAACTCCTACGAGCAGTACTTC.

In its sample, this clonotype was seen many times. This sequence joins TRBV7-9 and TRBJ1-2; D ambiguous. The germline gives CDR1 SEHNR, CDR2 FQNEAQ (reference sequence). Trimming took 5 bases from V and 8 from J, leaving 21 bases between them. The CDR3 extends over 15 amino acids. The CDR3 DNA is TGTGCCAGCAGCACCCGAGGACCCAAAACACAAGGCTACACCTTC. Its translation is CASSTRGPKTQGYTF.

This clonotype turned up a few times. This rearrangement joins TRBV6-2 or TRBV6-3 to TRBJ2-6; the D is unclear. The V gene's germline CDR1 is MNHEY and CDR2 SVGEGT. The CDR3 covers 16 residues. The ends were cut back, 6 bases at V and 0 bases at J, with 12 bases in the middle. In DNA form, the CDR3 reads TGTGCCAGCAGGCTGGGCCCAAGCTCTGGGGCCAACGTCCTGACTTTC. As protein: CASRLGPSSGANVLTF.

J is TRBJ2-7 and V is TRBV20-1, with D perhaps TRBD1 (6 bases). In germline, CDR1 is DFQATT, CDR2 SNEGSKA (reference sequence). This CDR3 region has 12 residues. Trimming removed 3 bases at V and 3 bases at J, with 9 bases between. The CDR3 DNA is TGCAGTGCTAGCGAGGGGGTCTACGAGCAGTACTTC. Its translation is CSASEGVYEQYF.

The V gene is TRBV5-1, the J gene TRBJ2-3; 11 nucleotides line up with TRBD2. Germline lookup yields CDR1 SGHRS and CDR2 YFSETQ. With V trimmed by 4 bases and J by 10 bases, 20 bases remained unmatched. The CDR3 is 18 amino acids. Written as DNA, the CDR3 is TGCGCCAGCAGCCAAACCTCGGGACTAGCGGCCGGGTTTGGGGCGCAGTATTTT. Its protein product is CASSQTSGLAAGFGAQYF.

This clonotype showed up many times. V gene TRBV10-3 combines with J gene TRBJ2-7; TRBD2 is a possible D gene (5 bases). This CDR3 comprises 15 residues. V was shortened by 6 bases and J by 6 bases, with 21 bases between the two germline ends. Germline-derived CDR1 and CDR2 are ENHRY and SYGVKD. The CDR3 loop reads CAIRDGLGRIGEQYF. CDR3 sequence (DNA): TGTGCCATCAGGGACGGATTAGGGAGAATAGGCGAGCAGTACTTC.

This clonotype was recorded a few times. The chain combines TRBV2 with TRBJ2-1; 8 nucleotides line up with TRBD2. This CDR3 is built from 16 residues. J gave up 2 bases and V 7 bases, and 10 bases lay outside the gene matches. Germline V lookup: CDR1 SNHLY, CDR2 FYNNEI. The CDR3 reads CASITSIAGPYNEQFF. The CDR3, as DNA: TGTGCCAGCATTACCTCCATAGCGGGGCCCTACAATGAGCAGTTCTTC. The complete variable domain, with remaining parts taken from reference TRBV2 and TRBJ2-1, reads EPEVTQTPSHQVTQMGQEVILRCVPISNHLYFYWYRQILGQKVEFLVSFYNNEISEKSEIFDDQFSVERPDGSNFTLKIRSTKLEDSAMYFCASITSIAGPYNEQFFGPGTRLTVL.

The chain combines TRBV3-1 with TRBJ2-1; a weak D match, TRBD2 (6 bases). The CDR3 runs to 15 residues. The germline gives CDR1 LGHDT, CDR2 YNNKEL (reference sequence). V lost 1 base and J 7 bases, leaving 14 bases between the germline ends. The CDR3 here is CASSQGQEGKNEQFF. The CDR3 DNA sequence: TGTGCCAGCAGCCAAGGCCAGGAGGGGAAGAATGAGCAGTTCTTC.

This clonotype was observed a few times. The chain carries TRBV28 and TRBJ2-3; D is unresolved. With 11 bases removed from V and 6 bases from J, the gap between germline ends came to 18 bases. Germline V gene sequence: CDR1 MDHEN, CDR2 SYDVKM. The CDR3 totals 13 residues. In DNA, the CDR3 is TGTGCCGTCCAAGGAAGGGCCATTGATACGCAGTATTTT. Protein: CAVQGRAIDTQYF.

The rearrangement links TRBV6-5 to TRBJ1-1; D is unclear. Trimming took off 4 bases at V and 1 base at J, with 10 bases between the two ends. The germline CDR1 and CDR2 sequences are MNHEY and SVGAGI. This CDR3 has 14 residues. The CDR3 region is CASSSESGNTEAFF. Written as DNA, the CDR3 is TGTGCCAGCAGTTCAGAGTCGGGGAACACTGAAGCTTTCTTT.

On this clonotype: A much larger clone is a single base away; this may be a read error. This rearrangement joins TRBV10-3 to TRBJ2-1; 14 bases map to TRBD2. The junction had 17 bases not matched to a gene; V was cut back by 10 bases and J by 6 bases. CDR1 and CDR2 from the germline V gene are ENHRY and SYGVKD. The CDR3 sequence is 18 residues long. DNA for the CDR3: TGTGCCACCAGAGAGCGACTGGGACTAGCGGGAGACGGCAATGAGCAGTTCTTC. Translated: CATRERLGLAGDGNEQFF.

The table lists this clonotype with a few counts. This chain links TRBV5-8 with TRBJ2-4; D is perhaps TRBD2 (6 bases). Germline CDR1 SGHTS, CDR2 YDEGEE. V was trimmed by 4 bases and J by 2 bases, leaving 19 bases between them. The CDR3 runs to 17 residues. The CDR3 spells CASSQSGWVLSKNIQYF. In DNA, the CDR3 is TGTGCCAGCAGCCAAAGCGGGTGGGTTTTATCCAAAAACATTCAGTACTTC.

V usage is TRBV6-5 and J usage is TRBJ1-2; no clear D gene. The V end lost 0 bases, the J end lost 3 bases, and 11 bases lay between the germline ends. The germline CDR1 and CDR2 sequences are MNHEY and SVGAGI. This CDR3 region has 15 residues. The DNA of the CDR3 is TGTGCCAGCAGTTACTCGCTAGGGATTGACTATGGCTACACCTTC. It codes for CASSYSLGIDYGYTF.

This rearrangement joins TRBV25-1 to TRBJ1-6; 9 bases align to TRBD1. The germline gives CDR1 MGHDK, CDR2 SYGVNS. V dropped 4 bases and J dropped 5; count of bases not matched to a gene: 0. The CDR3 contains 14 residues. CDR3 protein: CASSGTGDNSPLHF. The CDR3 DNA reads TGTGCCAGCAGTGGGACAGGGGATAATTCACCCCTCCACTTT.

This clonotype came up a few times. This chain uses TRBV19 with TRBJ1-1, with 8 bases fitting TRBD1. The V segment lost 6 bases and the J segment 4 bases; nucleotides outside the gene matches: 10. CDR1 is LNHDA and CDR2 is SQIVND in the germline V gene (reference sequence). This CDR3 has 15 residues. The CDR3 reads CASRPGDRTGTEAFF. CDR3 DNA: TGTGCCAGTAGGCCCGGGGACAGGACTGGCACTGAAGCTTTCTTT. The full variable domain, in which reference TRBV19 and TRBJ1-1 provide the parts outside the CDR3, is DGGITQSPKYLFRKEGQNVTLSCEQNLNHDAMYWYRQDPGQGLRLIYYSQIVNDFQKGDIAEGYSVSREKKESFPLTVTSAQKNPTAFYLCASRPGDRTGTEAFFGQGTRLTVV.

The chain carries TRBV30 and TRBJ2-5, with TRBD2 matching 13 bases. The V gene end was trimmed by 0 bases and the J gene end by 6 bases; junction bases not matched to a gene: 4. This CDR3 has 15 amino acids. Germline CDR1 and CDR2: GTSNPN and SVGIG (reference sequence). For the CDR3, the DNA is TGTGCCTGGAGTGTCCAACTAGCGGGAGGGCAGACCCAGTACTTC. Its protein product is CAWSVQLAGGQTQYF.

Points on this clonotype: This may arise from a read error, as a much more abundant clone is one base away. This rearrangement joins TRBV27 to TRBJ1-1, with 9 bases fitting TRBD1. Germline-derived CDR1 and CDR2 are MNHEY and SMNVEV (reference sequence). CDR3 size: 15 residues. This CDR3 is CASSPDRGGNTEALF. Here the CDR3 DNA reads TGTGCCAGCAGTCCGGACAGGGGTGGGAACACTGAAGCTCTCTTT.

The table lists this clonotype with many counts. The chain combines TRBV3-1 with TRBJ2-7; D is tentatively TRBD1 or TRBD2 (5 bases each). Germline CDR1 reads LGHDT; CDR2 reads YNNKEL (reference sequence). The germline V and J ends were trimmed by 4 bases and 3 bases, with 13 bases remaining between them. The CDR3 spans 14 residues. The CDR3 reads CASSPGPAGYEQYF. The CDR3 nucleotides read TGTGCCAGCAGCCCGGGGCCTGCGGGCTACGAGCAGTACTTC.

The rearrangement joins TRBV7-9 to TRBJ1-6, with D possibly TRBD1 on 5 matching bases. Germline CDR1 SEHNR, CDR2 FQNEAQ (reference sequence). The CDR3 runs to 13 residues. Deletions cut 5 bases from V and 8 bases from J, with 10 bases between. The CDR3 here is CASSIEQDSPLHF. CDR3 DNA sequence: TGTGCCAGCAGCATTGAACAGGATTCACCCCTCCACTTT.